This T cell receptor (beta chain) was identified during a study of T cell responses to AZD1222 COVID-19 vaccine. Study results and caveats: A reported finding is that nearly half of spike-specific TCRs target unmutated variant regions. Two AZD1222 doses significantly raised spike-specific TCR breadth and depth over controls. The sample set comprised mostly white British donors with more females, and clonal diversity was possibly underestimated. Repertoire sampling was restricted to post-peak T cell response timepoints.

About this clone: Antigen specificity is unknown.

Per germline, CDR1 SGHNT and CDR2 YYREEE (reference sequence). After removal of 0 bases from V and 6 bases from J, the junction contained 5 bases not matched to a gene. The CDR3 consists of 14 residues. Sequencing was performed with immunoSEQ multiplex PCR; in TCRdb, only in-frame clones are kept and a portion is missing. The table shows 130,000 to 150,000 clones, with approximately 90% occurring only once. The material was peripheral blood, obtained on day 0 of MenACWY control vaccination. The receptor was isolated from an adult in good health. The chain links TRBV5-4 to TRBJ2-5; 7 positions agree with TRBD1. The CDR3 DNA reads as TGTGCCAGCAGCTTGGCCCTACAGGGGCAGACCCAGTACTTC. Translation gives CASSLALQGQTQYF. The complete variable domain, with remaining parts taken from reference TRBV5-4 and TRBJ2-5, reads ETGVTQSPTHLIKTRGQQVTLRCSSQSGHNTVSWYQQALGQGPQFIFQYYREEENGRGNFPPRFSGLQFPNYSSELNVNALELDDSALYLCASSLALQGQTQYFGPGTRLLVL.